These T cell receptor beta chains were read from a single sample in a study of T-cell memory formation after mild COVID-19. One entry per CDR3 protein results from TCRdb running MiXCR on the 5' RACE reads. The table records 450,000 or so distinct CDR3 sequences, around a quarter of them present only once. The sequencing sample was made of PBMCs or a T cell subset sorted from them (not recorded which). The receptors derive from an adult woman who had mild COVID-19 (a few samples of this study predate the infection). Cell type and time point are not known. The CDR3 runs from the conserved cysteine through the conserved F or W. A D gene is named only where the DNA matches it firmly. Not all rows give a size; the values are once, few, many and, for expanded clones, a class.

D,size,J,V,CDR3,DNA
TRBD2,.,TRBJ2-7,TRBV7-6,CASSLVSGSTHEQYF,TGTGCCAGCAGCTTAGTCAGCGGGAGTACCCACGAGCAGTACTTC
TRBD1,few,TRBJ1-5,TRBV6-5,CASSRLDRANQPQHF,TGTGCCAGCAGCAGACTCGACAGGGCCAATCAGCCCCAGCATTTT
TRBD1,few,TRBJ2-6,TRBV19,CASTFVGWQGAQGANVLTF,TGTGCCAGCACATTCGTGGGTTGGCAGGGGGCGCAAGGGGCCAACGTCCTGACTTTC
.,.,TRBJ2-3,TRBV12-3/TRBV12-4,CASSYDRRADTQYF,TGTGCCAGCAGTTATGATCGGCGGGCAGATACGCAGTATTTT
.,few,TRBJ2-7,TRBV4-1,CASSPHGMIAYEQYF,TGCGCCAGCAGCCCCCACGGAATGATAGCCTACGAGCAGTACTTC
.,.,TRBJ2-5,TRBV25-1,CASSSRQAVGTQYF,TGTGCCAGCAGTTCCCGACAGGCAGTGGGGACCCAGTACTTC
.,.,TRBJ1-1,TRBV19,CASSPHQWGLSTEAFF,TGTGCCAGTAGTCCCCACCAATGGGGGTTAAGCACTGAAGCTTTCTTT
.,.,TRBJ1-1,TRBV20-1,CSARVGRTSGTEAFF,TGCAGTGCTAGAGTCGGACGGACGTCGGGCACTGAAGCTTTCTTT
TRBD2,few,TRBJ2-4,TRBV7-9,CASSSLGTSQNIQYF,TGTGCCAGCAGCTCCCTCGGGACTAGCCAAAACATTCAGTACTTC
.,.,TRBJ2-7,TRBV5-5,CASSFLGGDEQYF,TGTGCCAGCAGCTTCCTTGGAGGGGACGAGCAGTACTTC
TRBD1,.,TRBJ1-4,TRBV5-5,CASSHLQQGAHEKLFF,TGTGCCAGCAGCCACTTACAACAGGGGGCGCATGAAAAACTGTTTTTT
.,few,TRBJ2-3,TRBV12-3/TRBV12-4,CASSKIPDTQYF,TGTGCCAGCAGCAAAATCCCAGATACGCAGTATTTT
TRBD2,.,TRBJ2-1,TRBV6-2/TRBV6-3,CASRPSPGTSVYNEQFF,TGTGCCAGCAGACCCTCCCCCGGGACTAGCGTCTACAATGAGCAGTTCTTC
TRBD1,few,TRBJ1-1,TRBV5-1,CASSLRQGATEAFF,TGCGCCAGCAGCTTGCGCCAGGGGGCCACTGAAGCTTTCTTT
TRBD1,.,TRBJ1-1,TRBV20-1,CSAIGTVTTEAFF,TGCAGTGCTATAGGGACAGTGACCACTGAAGCTTTCTTT
.,few,TRBJ2-7,TRBV4-1,CASSERLLSYEQYF,TGCGCCAGCAGCGAACGTCTCCTCTCCTACGAGCAGTACTTC
TRBD2,.,TRBJ2-1,TRBV12-3/TRBV12-4,CASSGGGTYNEQFF,TGTGCCAGCAGTGGCGGGGGGACCTACAATGAGCAGTTCTTC
.,.,TRBJ2-7,TRBV21-1,CASSTRDWLVYEQYF,TGTGCCAGCAGCACCCGGGACTGGTTAGTCTACGAGCAGTACTTC
.,few,TRBJ1-1,TRBV7-6,CASSLGVSGTEAFF,TGTGCCAGCAGCTTAGGTGTCTCTGGGACTGAAGCTTTCTTT
.,.,TRBJ1-3,TRBV12-3/TRBV12-4,CASTLSGNTIYF,TGTGCCAGCACCCTCTCTGGAAACACCATATATTTT